What follows describes a single TCR beta chain. Its antigen is not identified. The sample belongs to a study of CD8 T cells in ankylosing spondylitis. General study points: Blood of patients with ankylosing spondylitis appeared to be characterized by a TCR beta motif of eight highly homologous variants. Significantly higher representation of disease-linked clones was reported for matched ankylosing spondylitis synovial fluid. Earlier studies detected some motif variants in reactive arthritis synovial fluid and blood.

Trimming removed 4 bases from V and 8 bases from J; junction bases left unmatched: 10. The CDR3 is 13 amino acids. CDR1 DFQATT and CDR2 SNEGSKA come from the germline V gene (reference sequence). Quantitative barcoded 5'-RACE was used to prepare TCR beta libraries. A single record per CDR3 protein comes from TCRdb applying MiXCR to the 5' RACE reads. The sample carries 750,000 to 850,000 distinct CDR3 sequences, 12% recorded once. V gene TRBV20-1 combines with J gene TRBJ1-2, with 7 bases aligning to TRBD1. This sequence was found in a male donor with ankylosing spondylitis. Sequencing was done on a sample of blood, either unsorted or a sorted T cell fraction (not recorded which). The CDR3 nucleotides read TGCAGTGCTACAGGGGGGCAGGGGCCCGGCTACACCTTC. Encoded protein: CSATGGQGPGYTF.